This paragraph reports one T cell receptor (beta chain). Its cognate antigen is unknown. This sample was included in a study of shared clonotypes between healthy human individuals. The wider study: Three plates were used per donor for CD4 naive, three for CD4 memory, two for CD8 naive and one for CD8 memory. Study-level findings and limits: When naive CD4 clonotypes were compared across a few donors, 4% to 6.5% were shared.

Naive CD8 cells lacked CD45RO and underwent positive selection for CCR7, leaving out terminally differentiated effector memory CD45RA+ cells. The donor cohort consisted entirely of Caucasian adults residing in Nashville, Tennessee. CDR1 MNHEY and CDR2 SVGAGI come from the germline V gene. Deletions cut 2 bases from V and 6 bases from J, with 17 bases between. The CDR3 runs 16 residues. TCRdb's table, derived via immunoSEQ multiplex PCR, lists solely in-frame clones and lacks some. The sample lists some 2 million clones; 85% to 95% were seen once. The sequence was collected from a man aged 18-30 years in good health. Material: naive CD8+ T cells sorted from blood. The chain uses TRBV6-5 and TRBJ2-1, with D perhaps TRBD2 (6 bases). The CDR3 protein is CASSYAGRETPNEQFF. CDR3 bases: TGTGCCAGCAGTTACGCGGGCCGGGAGACCCCCAATGAGCAGTTCTTC.